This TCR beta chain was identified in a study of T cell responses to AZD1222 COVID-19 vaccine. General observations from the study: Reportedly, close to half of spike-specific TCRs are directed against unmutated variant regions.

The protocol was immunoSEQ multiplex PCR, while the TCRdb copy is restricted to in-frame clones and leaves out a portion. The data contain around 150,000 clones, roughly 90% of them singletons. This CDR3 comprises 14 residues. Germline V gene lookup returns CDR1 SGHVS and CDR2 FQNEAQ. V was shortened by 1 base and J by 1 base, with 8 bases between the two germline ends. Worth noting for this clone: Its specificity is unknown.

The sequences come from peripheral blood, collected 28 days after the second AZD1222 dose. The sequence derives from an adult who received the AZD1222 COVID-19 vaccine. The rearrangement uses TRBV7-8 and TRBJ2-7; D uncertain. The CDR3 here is CASSLVLGSYEQYF. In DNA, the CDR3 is TGTGCCAGCAGCTTAGTGCTCGGGTCCTACGAGCAGTACTTC.